This T cell receptor (beta chain) was sequenced in a study of T cell responses to AZD1222 COVID-19 vaccine. Trimming stripped 2 bases from V and 10 bases from J, with 6 bases between. CDR1 and CDR2 from the germline V gene are SGHDN and FVKESK. This CDR3 comprises 12 residues. Profiling relied on immunoSEQ multiplex PCR, and the TCRdb table lists in-frame clones only, not all of them. Among roughly 200,000 clones listed, 90% to 95% were seen once. General study results and limits: It was only after the peak T cell response that any repertoires were sampled.

As regards this clone: Its specificity is unknown.

This TCR derives from an adult who received the MenACWY meningococcal vaccine as a control. This chain joins TRBV14 and TRBJ1-6; D gene ambiguous. Sequencing used peripheral blood, obtained 28 days after the second dose of the MenACWY control vaccine. The CDR3 reads CASSQLVSPLHF. CDR3 DNA sequence: TGTGCCAGCAGCCAACTGGTCTCACCCCTCCACTTT.